A single sample is the source of the 31 T cell receptor beta chains below, sequenced in a study of T cells in Graves' hyperthyroidism and ophthalmopathy (dated by TCRdb to between 2018 and 2021). Libraries came from multiplex PCR. For sequencing, an Illumina HiSeq 2000 was employed. The TCR beta CDR3 regions were amplified from RNA transcripts. For the first round of RT-PCR on the TCR CDR3, the HTBI primer set was used together with the Qiagen OneStep RT-PCR kit. Using fastp at Q25 and MiXCR, TCRdb reprocessed the public reads and kept productive beta chains. Each CDR3 protein gets just one entry, which takes the most common genes and DNA from the rows behind it. The sample includes a few hundred thousand distinct CDR3 sequences, with about 16% observed a single time. In total, the top ten clones hold roughly 20% of the sample. The sequenced sample consisted of blood. The receptor source for this set is a woman aged 60-75 years with Graves' ophthalmopathy.

The chain has TRBV6-5 and TRBJ2-3; possible D gene TRBD2, 6 bases. Germline V CDR1 and CDR2: MNHEY, SVGAGI. V was shortened by 0 bases and J by 0 bases, with 7 bases between the two germline ends. The CDR3 consists of 15 residues. The CDR3 nucleotides read TGTGCCAGCAGTTACTCGCGGGATAGCACAGATACGCAGTATTTT. Residues: CASSYSRDSTDTQYF.

This clonotype has a count of ten or more. The chain uses TRBV7-8 and TRBJ2-7; TRBD2 matches at 7 bases. The CDR3 extends over 15 amino acids. V lost 5 bases to trimming and J lost 4 bases; unmatched junction nucleotides: 11. CDR1 SGHVS and CDR2 FQNEAQ come from the germline V gene. CDR3 sequence reads: CASSIGTGTTYEQYF. In DNA form, the CDR3 reads TGTGCCAGCAGCATTGGAACCGGGACTACTTACGAGCAGTACTTC.

CDR3 region: CASSRDINYEQYF. The CDR3 DNA reads TGTGCCAGCAGCCGGGACATTAACTACGAGCAGTACTTC. The J gene is TRBJ2-7, the V gene TRBV6-1; D may be TRBD1 (6 bases). The CDR3 totals 13 residues. CDR1 is MNHNS and CDR2 is SASEGT in the germline V gene. V lost 6 bases, J lost 3 bases, and 12 bases lay in between.

This clonotype appeared a few times. The gene calls are TRBV19 and TRBJ1-2; 12 bases match TRBD1. Trimming removed 1 base from V and 8 bases from J; junction bases left unmatched: 5. The CDR3 is made up of 15 amino acids. CDR1 LNHDA and CDR2 SQIVND come from the germline V gene (reference sequence). CDR3 in amino acids: CASSIAGQGATGYTF. The CDR3, as DNA: TGTGCCAGTAGTATAGCGGGACAGGGGGCGACGGGCTACACCTTC.

This clonotype was detected a few times. V usage is TRBV6-5 and J usage is TRBJ2-3, with D perhaps TRBD1 (5 bases). Germline values: CDR1 MNHEY, CDR2 SVGAGI. The CDR3 is 14 residues long. Between the trimmed V and J ends, which lost 2 bases and 7 bases, there was a span of 13 bases. This CDR3 reads CASSYGATSHTQYF. CDR3 DNA sequence: TGTGCCAGCAGTTACGGGGCCACTTCTCATACGCAGTATTTT.

On this clonotype itself: A clone one base away is much larger, so this may be a read error. The rearrangement joins TRBV20-1 to TRBJ2-7; TRBD1 is a possible D gene (6 bases). The CDR3 totals 16 residues. The V end lost 1 base, the J end lost 1 base, and 17 bases lay between the germline ends. Germline assignment: CDR1 DFQATT and CDR2 SNEGSKA (reference sequence). CDR3 sequence reads: CSARGSGASGSYEQYF. CDR3 DNA: TGCAGTGCTAGAGGTTCAGGGGCTAGTGGTTCCTACGAGCAGTACTTC.

In its sample, this clonotype was seen many times. This chain connects TRBV20-1 to TRBJ1-1; D gene ambiguous. Trimming took 3 bases from V and 3 from J, leaving 2 bases between them. Germline V gene data show CDR1 as DFQATT and CDR2 as SNEGSKA (reference sequence). This CDR3 has 10 residues. Here the CDR3 DNA reads TGCAGTGCTAGCGACACTGAAGCTTTCTTT. Translated, it gives CSASDTEAFF.

The sample holds many counts of this clonotype. The J gene is TRBJ2-7, the V gene TRBV7-9, with D maybe TRBD2 (6 bases). Germline assignment: CDR1 SEHNR and CDR2 FQNEAQ (reference sequence). The CDR3 totals 13 residues. V was trimmed by 1 base and J by 6 bases, leaving 10 bases between them. Written as DNA, the CDR3 is TGTGCCAGCAGCTTAGATGTGCGGGGCGAGCAGTACTTC. Protein product: CASSLDVRGEQYF.

This clonotype was observed at least ten times. The CDR3 here is CSVEGADPLADTQYF. The CDR3 DNA sequence: TGCAGCGTTGAAGGAGCCGACCCTCTAGCGGATACGCAGTATTTT. This sequence joins TRBV29-1 and TRBJ2-3; the D gene is possibly TRBD2 (6 bases). The V end lost 1 base, the J end lost 6 bases, and 17 bases lay between the germline ends. CDR1 is SQVTM and CDR2 is ANQGSEA in the germline V gene. This CDR3 has 15 residues.

This clonotype occurred a few times. The rearrangement joins TRBV6-1 to TRBJ1-6, with D unclear. With 1 base removed from V and 10 bases from J, the gap between germline ends came to 2 bases. Looked up from germline, CDR1 is MNHNS and CDR2 is SASEGT. The CDR3 is 11 residues long. The CDR3 here is CASSEGSPLHF. DNA for the CDR3: TGTGCCAGCAGTGAAGGGTCACCCCTCCACTTT.

The chain carries TRBV20-1 and TRBJ1-6, with D maybe TRBD1 (5 bases). The V gene's germline CDR1 is DFQATT and CDR2 SNEGSKA (reference sequence). Deletions cut 3 bases from V and 3 bases from J, with 15 bases between. The CDR3 has 16 amino acids. This CDR3 is CSARPGPTGYNSPLHF. CDR3 DNA: TGCAGTGCTAGGCCGGGCCCCACAGGCTATAATTCACCCCTCCACTTT.

This clonotype was recorded only once. Germline is not matched at one junction end, which may reflect a read error. The chain is built from TRBV28 and TRBJ2-1; D remains ambiguous. This CDR3 region has 12 residues. Germline CDR1 MDHEN, CDR2 SYDVKM. The CDR3: CASSFLGHEQFF. In DNA form, the CDR3 reads TGTGCCAGTAGTTTCCTAGGGCATGAGCAGTTCTTC.

There are many counts of this clonotype. The CDR3 DNA reads TGTGCCAGCAGTATTCGGGGGGGAGGGCCCTACGAGCAGTACTTC. Protein product: CASSIRGGGPYEQYF. The chain employs TRBV27 and TRBJ2-7; the match to TRBD2 covers 8 bases. Germline V gives CDR1 MNHEY, CDR2 SMNVEV (reference sequence). The CDR3 length is 15 residues. With V trimmed by 5 bases and J by 2 bases, 8 bases remained unmatched.

The chain combines TRBV5-1 with TRBJ2-2, with unresolved D. This CDR3 has 17 residues. Deletions cut 1 base from V and 5 bases from J, with 18 bases between. CDR1 SGHRS and CDR2 YFSETQ come from the germline V gene. CDR3 in amino acids: CASSLKGTSGPTGELFF. CDR3 sequence (DNA): TGCGCCAGCAGCTTGAAGGGCACCTCTGGGCCAACCGGGGAGCTGTTTTTT.

This clonotype came up many times. This chain joins TRBV20-1 and TRBJ2-1; TRBD2 agrees at 9 bases. Germline V CDR1 and CDR2: DFQATT, SNEGSKA (reference sequence). The ends lost 4 bases at V and 5 bases at J; junction bases unmatched: 9. This CDR3 has 15 amino acids. Written as DNA, the CDR3 is TGCAGTGCTACCCTCGAAGTAGCGGGAGACAATGAGCAGTTCTTC. This encodes CSATLEVAGDNEQFF.

This clonotype was seen ten or more times. The rearrangement uses TRBV3-1 and TRBJ2-1, with D perhaps TRBD1 (6 bases). V lost 4 bases and J lost 8, with 18 bases in between. CDR3 length equals 15 residues. Per germline, CDR1 LGHDT and CDR2 YNNKEL (reference sequence). CDR3 in amino acids: CASSPLPQGRHEQFF. DNA of the CDR3: TGTGCCAGCAGCCCCCTCCCACAGGGAAGGCATGAGCAGTTCTTC.

This clonotype was detected ten times or more. This chain uses TRBV6-1 with TRBJ1-1, with TRBD1 matching over 7 bases. This CDR3 region has 13 residues. Losses at the gene ends were 9 bases for V and 1 base for J; bases not matched to a gene: 5. CDR1 is MNHNS, CDR2 SASEGT, per germline. CDR3 loop: CASNRGSNTEAFF. For the CDR3, the DNA is TGTGCCAGTAACAGGGGATCGAACACTGAAGCTTTCTTT.

This clonotype was counted between two and nine times. The chain couples TRBV20-1 to TRBJ2-7; 10 positions match TRBD1. The CDR3 runs to 14 residues. V lost 4 bases to trimming and J lost 3 bases; unmatched junction nucleotides: 6. CDR1 is DFQATT and CDR2 is SNEGSKA in the germline V gene (reference sequence). In nucleotides, the CDR3 is TGCAGTGCTACTGGACAGGGGGAAATCTACGAGCAGTACTTC. Its protein is CSATGQGEIYEQYF.

This clonotype has at least ten counts. This sequence joins TRBV7-9 and TRBJ2-5; D may be TRBD2 (5 bases). This CDR3 region has 15 residues. The germline CDR1 and CDR2 sequences are SEHNR and FQNEAQ (reference sequence). V lost 2 bases, J lost 0 bases, and 10 bases lay in between. CDR3 protein: CASSLREWYQETQYF. In DNA, the CDR3 is TGTGCCAGCAGCTTAAGGGAGTGGTACCAAGAGACCCAGTACTTC.

V usage is TRBV12-3 or TRBV12-4 and J usage is TRBJ1-6; D gene uncertain. The germline V and J ends were trimmed by 3 bases and 5 bases, with 14 bases remaining between them. The CDR3 consists of 16 residues. The CDR3 nucleotides read TGTGCCAGCAGTTTTCGGCGGCAACTGAATAATTCACCCCTCCACTTT. Encoded protein: CASSFRRQLNNSPLHF.

This clonotype has a count of ten or more. In DNA form, the CDR3 reads TGTGCCTGGAGTGTACTAGGTGAGAACAATGAGCAGTTCTTC. This codes for CAWSVLGENNEQFF. The chain combines TRBV30 with TRBJ2-1; the D gene is possibly TRBD2 (5 bases). Trimming took off 0 bases at V and 5 bases at J, with 11 bases between the two ends. The germline CDR1 and CDR2 sequences are GTSNPN and SVGIG (reference sequence). The CDR3 has 14 amino acids. The complete variable domain, with remaining parts taken from reference TRBV30 and TRBJ2-1, reads SQTIHQWPATLVQPVGSPLSLECTVEGTSNPNLYWYRQAAGRGLQLLFYSVGIGQISSEVPQNLSASRPQDRQFILSSKKLLLSDSGFYLCAWSVLGENNEQFFGPGTRLTVL.

The chain uses TRBV12-3 or TRBV12-4 and TRBJ1-2; TRBD1 aligns across 7 bases. With V trimmed by 5 bases and J by 8 bases, 8 bases remained unmatched. The CDR3 runs to 13 residues. CDR3 loop: CASSKDRVEGYTF. CDR3 coding DNA: TGTGCCAGCAGTAAAGACAGGGTGGAAGGCTACACCTTC.

The V gene is TRBV20-1, the J gene TRBJ1-5, with D unclear. Between the trimmed V and J ends, which lost 1 base and 3 bases, there was a span of 10 bases. CDR1 DFQATT and CDR2 SNEGSKA come from the germline V gene (reference sequence). The CDR3 sequence is 14 residues long. The CDR3 DNA is TGCAGTGCTAGAGGAGGTGGGGACAATCAGCCCCAGCATTTT. Translated: CSARGGGDNQPQHF.

Only a few counts were recorded for this clonotype. The V and J genes are TRBV19 and TRBJ1-5, with 7 bases lining up with TRBD1. The V and J ends lost 6 bases and 4 bases, in that order; junction bases with no gene match: 18. CDR3 length: 18 amino acids. CDR1 and CDR2 from the germline V gene are LNHDA and SQIVND (reference sequence). CDR3: CASRGWDSSTPFNQPQHF. CDR3 nucleotides: TGTGCCAGTAGAGGTTGGGACAGCTCGACGCCTTTTAATCAGCCCCAGCATTTT.

This clonotype was seen ten or more times. V gene TRBV9 combines with J gene TRBJ2-2, with D unresolved. The germline V and J ends were trimmed by 4 bases and 6 bases, with 13 bases remaining between them. The length of the CDR3 is 14 residues. Germline V lookup: CDR1 SGDLS, CDR2 YYNGEE. The CDR3 reads CASSPLEAPGELFF. The CDR3 nucleotides are TGTGCCAGCAGCCCCCTGGAAGCACCCGGGGAGCTGTTTTTT. The full variable domain, completed using reference TRBV9 and TRBJ2-2, is DSGVTQTPKHLITATGQRVTLRCSPRSGDLSVYWYQQSLDQGLQFLIQYYNGEERAKGNILERFSAQQFPDLHSELNLSSLELGDSALYFCASSPLEAPGELFFGEGSRLTVL.

This clonotype appeared a few times. This sequence joins TRBV28 and TRBJ2-2, with TRBD1 identical over 7 bases. CDR3 length equals 13 residues. V shed 5 bases and J 7 bases; nucleotides not matched to a gene: 4. The germline CDR1 and CDR2 sequences are MDHEN and SYDVKM. The CDR3 bases are TGTGCCAGCAGTCTTGGGACAGTCGGGGAGCTGTTTTTT. Encoded protein: CASSLGTVGELFF.

Ten or more counts support this clonotype. This chain links TRBV27 with TRBJ2-1; a possible D gene is TRBD2 (6 bases). The V gene lost 0 bases and the J gene lost 6 bases, with 12 bases spanning the gap. Per germline, CDR1 MNHEY and CDR2 SMNVEV (reference sequence). The CDR3 has 15 amino acids. The CDR3 bases are TGTGCCAGCAGTTTATCTCCGGACGGGGGCAATGAGCAGTTCTTC. Translation gives CASSLSPDGGNEQFF.

The sample holds many counts of this clonotype. This chain uses TRBV20-1 with TRBJ2-7, with a possible D match to TRBD2 (7 bases). Trimming removed 3 bases at V and 4 bases at J, with 16 bases between. Per the germline V gene, CDR1 is DFQATT and CDR2 is SNEGSKA (reference sequence). CDR3 length: 14 residues. The DNA of the CDR3 is TGCAGTGCTAGCGGTGGGGGGGCGAGGTACGAGCAGTACTTC. Amino acid sequence: CSASGGGARYEQYF.

This clonotype was counted only a few times. The rearrangement joins TRBV9 to TRBJ2-7; TRBD2 matches 11 bases. This CDR3 spans 22 amino acids. Germline V CDR1 and CDR2: SGDLS, YYNGEE. V gave up 0 bases and J gave up 0 bases; unmatched junction bases: 20. CDR3 loop: CASSVDIGITTSGTPSSYEQYF. In DNA, the CDR3 is TGTGCCAGCAGCGTAGATATAGGAATTACGACTAGCGGGACCCCCAGCTCCTACGAGCAGTACTTC. The complete variable domain, with remaining parts taken from reference TRBV9 and TRBJ2-7, reads DSGVTQTPKHLITATGQRVTLRCSPRSGDLSVYWYQQSLDQGLQFLIQYYNGEERAKGNILERFSAQQFPDLHSELNLSSLELGDSALYFCASSVDIGITTSGTPSSYEQYFGPGTRLTVT.

This clonotype was detected ten times or more. The chain employs TRBV18 and TRBJ2-7; 9 bases map to TRBD1. The CDR3 is 15 amino acids. Germline V lookup: CDR1 KGHSH, CDR2 LQKENI. V was clipped by 3 bases and J by 6 bases; unmatched bases: 9. The DNA of the CDR3 is TGTGCCAGCTCACCGCTTTCCGGGACAGGGCTCGAGCAGTACTTC. This gives the protein CASSPLSGTGLEQYF.

This clonotype came up a few times. The rearrangement links TRBV6-2 or TRBV6-3 to TRBJ2-6; D ambiguous. The germline V gene encodes CDR1 MNHEY and CDR2 SVGEGT. V dropped 5 bases and J dropped 1 base, with 9 bases sitting between them. The CDR3 covers 15 residues. This CDR3 reads CASSQTVSGANVLTF. The DNA of the CDR3 is TGTGCCAGCAGTCAAACAGTATCTGGGGCCAACGTCCTGACTTTC.